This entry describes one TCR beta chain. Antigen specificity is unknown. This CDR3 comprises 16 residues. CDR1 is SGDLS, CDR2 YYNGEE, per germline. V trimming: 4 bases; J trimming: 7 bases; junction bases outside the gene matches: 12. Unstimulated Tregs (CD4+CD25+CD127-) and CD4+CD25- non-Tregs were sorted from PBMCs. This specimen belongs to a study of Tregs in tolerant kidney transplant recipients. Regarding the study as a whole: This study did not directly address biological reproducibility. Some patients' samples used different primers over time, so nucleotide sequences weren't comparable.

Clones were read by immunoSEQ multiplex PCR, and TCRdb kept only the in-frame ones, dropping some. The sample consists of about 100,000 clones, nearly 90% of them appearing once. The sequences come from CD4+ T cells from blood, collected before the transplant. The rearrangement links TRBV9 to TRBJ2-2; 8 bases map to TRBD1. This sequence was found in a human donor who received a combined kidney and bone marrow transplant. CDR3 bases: TGTGCCAGCAGCCTTGGACAGGGCGCAGTGGGCGGGGAGCTGTTTTTT. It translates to CASSLGQGAVGGELFF.